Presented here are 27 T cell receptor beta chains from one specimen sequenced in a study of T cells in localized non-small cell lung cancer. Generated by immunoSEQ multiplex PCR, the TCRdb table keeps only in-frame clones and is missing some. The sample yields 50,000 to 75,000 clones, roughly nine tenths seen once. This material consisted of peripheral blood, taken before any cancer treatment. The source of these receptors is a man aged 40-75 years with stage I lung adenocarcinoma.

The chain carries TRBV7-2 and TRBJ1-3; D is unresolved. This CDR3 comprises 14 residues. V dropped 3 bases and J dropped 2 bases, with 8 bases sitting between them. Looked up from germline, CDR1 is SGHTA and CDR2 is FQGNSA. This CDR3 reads CASSFADPGNTIYF. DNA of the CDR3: TGTGCCAGCAGCTTCGCAGACCCTGGAAACACCATATATTTT.

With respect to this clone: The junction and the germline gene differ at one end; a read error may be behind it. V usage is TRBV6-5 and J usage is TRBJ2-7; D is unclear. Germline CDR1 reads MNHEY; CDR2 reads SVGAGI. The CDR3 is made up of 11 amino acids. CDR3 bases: TGTGCCGGCAGTTACGGGTACGAGCAGTACTTC. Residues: CAGSYGYEQYF.

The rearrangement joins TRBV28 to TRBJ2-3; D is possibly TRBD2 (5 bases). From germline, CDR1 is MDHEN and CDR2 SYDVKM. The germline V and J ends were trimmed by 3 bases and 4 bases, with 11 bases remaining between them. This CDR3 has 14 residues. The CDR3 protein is CASSLMGVADTQYF. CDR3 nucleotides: TGTGCCAGCAGTTTGATGGGAGTGGCAGATACGCAGTATTTT.

CDR3 in amino acids: CASSLAGAGVTTEAFF. As DNA, the CDR3 is TGCGCCAGCAGCTTGGCCGGAGCAGGGGTCACCACTGAAGCTTTCTTT. The chain links TRBV5-1 to TRBJ1-1; TRBD1 is a possible D gene (6 bases). The V gene lost 0 bases and the J gene lost 4 bases, with 16 bases spanning the gap. Germline V gene sequence: CDR1 SGHRS, CDR2 YFSETQ. This CDR3 has 16 amino acids.

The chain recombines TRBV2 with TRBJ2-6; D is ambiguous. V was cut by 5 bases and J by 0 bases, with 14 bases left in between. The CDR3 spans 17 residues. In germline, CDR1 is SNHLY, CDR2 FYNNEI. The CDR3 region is CASSPGRTLSGANVLTF. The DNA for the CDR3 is TGTGCCAGCAGTCCCGGGCGGACGCTCTCTGGGGCCAACGTCCTGACTTTC.

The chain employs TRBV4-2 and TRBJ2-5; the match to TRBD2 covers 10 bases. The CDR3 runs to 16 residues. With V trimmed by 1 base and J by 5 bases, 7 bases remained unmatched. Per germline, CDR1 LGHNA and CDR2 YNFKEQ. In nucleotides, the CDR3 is TGTGCCAGCAGCCAAGTGGCTAGCGGGAGTGGGGAGACCCAGTACTTC. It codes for CASSQVASGSGETQYF.

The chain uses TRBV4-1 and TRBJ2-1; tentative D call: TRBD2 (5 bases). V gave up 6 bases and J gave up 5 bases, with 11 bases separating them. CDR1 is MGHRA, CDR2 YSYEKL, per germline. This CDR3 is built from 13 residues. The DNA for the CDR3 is TGCGCCAGCAGGCCCGGACTGGACAATGAGCAGTTCTTC. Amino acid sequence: CASRPGLDNEQFF.

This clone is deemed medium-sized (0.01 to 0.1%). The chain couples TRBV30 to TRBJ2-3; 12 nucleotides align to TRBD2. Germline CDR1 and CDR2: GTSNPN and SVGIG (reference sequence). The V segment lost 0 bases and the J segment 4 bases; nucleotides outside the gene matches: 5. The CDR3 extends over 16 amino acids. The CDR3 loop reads CAWSVIGLAGSDTQYF. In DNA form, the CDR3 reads TGTGCCTGGAGTGTAATAGGACTAGCGGGATCAGATACGCAGTATTTT.

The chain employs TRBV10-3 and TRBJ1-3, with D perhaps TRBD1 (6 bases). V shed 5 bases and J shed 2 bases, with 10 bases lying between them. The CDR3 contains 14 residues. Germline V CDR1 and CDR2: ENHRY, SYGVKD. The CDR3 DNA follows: TGTGCCATCAGTCCGGGACACACTGGAAACACCATATATTTT. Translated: CAISPGHTGNTIYF.

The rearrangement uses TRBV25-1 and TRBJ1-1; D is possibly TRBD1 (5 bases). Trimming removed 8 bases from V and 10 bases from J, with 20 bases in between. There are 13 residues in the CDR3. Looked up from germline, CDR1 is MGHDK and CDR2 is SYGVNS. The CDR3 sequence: CASGQGRGVAAFF. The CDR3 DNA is TGTGCCAGCGGACAAGGGCGAGGTGTAGCAGCTTTCTTT.

The DNA of the CDR3 is TGTGCCAGTAGTGCAGTCCCACTGACGACTGAAGCTTTCTTT. It specifies CASSAVPLTTEAFF. The chain joins TRBV19 to TRBJ1-1; D not certain. V was trimmed by 5 bases and J by 5 bases, leaving 15 bases between them. The CDR3 runs 14 residues. Germline V gives CDR1 LNHDA, CDR2 SQIVND (reference sequence).

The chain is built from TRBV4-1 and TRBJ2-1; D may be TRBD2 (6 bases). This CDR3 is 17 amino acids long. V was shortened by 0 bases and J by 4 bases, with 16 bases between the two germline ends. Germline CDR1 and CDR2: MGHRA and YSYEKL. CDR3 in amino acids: CASSQDQTAGLYNEQFF. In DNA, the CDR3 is TGCGCCAGCAGCCAAGATCAGACAGCGGGCCTATACAATGAGCAGTTCTTC.

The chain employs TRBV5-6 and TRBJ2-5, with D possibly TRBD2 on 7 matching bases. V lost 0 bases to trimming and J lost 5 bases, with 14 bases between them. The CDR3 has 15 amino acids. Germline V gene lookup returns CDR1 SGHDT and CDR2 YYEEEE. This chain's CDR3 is CASSLASGGQETQYF. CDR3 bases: TGTGCCAGCAGCTTGGCCTCGGGAGGACAGGAGACCCAGTACTTC. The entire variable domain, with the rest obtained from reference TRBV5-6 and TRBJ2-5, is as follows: DAGVTQSPTHLIKTRGQQVTLRCSPKSGHDTVSWYQQALGQGPQFIFQYYEEEERQRGNFPDRFSGHQFPNYSSELNVNALLLGDSALYLCASSLASGGQETQYFGPGTRLLVL.

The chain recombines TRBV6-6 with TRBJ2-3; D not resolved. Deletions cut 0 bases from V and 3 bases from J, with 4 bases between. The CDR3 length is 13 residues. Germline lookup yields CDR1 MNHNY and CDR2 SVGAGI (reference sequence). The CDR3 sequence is CASSYSMTDTQYF. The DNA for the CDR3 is TGTGCCAGCAGTTACTCAATGACAGATACGCAGTATTTT.

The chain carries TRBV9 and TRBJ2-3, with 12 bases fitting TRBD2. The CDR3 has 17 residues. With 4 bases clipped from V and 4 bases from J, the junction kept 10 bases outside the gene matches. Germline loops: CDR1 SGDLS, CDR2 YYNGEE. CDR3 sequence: CASSPRTSGDLADTQYF. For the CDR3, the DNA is TGTGCCAGCAGCCCTCGGACTAGCGGGGACCTAGCAGATACGCAGTATTTT.

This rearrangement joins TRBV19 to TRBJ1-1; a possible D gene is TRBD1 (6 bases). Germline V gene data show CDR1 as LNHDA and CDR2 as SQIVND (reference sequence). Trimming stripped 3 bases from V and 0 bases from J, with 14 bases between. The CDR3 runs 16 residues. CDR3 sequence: CASSITGMGMNTEAFF. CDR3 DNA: TGTGCCAGTAGTATTACAGGGATGGGAATGAACACTGAAGCTTTCTTT.

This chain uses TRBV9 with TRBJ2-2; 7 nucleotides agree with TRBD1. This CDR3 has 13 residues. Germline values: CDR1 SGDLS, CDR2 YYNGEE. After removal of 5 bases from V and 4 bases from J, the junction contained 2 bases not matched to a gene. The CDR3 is CASRRDSTGELFF. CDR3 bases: TGTGCCAGCAGACGGGACAGCACCGGGGAGCTGTTTTTT.

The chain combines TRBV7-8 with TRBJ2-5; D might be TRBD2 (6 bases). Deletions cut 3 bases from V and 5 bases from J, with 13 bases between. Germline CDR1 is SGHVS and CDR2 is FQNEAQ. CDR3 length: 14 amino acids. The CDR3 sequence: CASSFGRDGETQYF. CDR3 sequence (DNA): TGTGCCAGCAGCTTTGGGCGGGACGGGGAGACCCAGTACTTC.

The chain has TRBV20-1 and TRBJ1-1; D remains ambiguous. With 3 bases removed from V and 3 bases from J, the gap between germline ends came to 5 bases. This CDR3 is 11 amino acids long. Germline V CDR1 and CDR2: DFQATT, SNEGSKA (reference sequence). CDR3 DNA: TGCAGTGCTAGGGGCGACACTGAAGCTTTCTTT. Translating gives CSARGDTEAFF.

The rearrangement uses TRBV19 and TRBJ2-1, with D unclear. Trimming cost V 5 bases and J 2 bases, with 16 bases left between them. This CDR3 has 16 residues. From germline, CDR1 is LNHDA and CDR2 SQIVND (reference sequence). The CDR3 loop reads CASSPIDPYPYNEQFF. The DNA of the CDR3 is TGTGCCAGTAGTCCCATCGACCCGTACCCCTACAATGAGCAGTTCTTC.

The CDR3 nucleotides read TGTGCCAGCGGATTTTTGAGCTCCTACAATGAGCAGTTCTTC. Translating it yields CASGFLSSYNEQFF. The V call is TRBV25-1, the J call TRBJ2-1; D gene ambiguous. Deletions cut 8 bases from V and 0 bases from J, with 11 bases between. Looked up from germline, CDR1 is MGHDK and CDR2 is SYGVNS. The CDR3 contains 14 residues.

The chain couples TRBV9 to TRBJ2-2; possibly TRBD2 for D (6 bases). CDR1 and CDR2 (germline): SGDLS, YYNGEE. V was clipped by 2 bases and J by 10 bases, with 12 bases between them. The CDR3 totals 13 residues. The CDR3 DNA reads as TGTGCCAGCAGCGTTTTTGGGACTCAGGAGCTGTTTTTT. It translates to CASSVFGTQELFF. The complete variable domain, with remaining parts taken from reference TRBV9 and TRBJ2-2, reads DSGVTQTPKHLITATGQRVTLRCSPRSGDLSVYWYQQSLDQGLQFLIQYYNGEERAKGNILERFSAQQFPDLHSELNLSSLELGDSALYFCASSVFGTQELFFGEGSRLTVL.

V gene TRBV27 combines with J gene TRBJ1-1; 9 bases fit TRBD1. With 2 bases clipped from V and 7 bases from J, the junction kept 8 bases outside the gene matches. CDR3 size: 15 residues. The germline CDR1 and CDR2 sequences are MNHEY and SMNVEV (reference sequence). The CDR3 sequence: CASSLEGTGSGEAFF. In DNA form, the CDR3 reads TGTGCCAGCAGTTTAGAAGGGACAGGGTCGGGTGAAGCTTTCTTT.

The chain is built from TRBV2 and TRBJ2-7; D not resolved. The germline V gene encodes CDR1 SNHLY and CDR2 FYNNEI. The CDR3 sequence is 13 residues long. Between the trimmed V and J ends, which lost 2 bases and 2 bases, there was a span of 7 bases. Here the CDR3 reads CASSELVPYEQYF. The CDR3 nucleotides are TGTGCCAGCAGTGAACTAGTCCCCTACGAGCAGTACTTC.

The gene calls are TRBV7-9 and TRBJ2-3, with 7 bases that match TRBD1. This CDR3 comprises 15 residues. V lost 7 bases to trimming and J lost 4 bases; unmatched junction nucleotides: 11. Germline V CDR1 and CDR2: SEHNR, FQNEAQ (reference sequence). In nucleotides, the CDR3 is TGTGCCAGCACCTTGAGGGGGCATGGGTCAGATACGCAGTATTTT. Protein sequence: CASTLRGHGSDTQYF.

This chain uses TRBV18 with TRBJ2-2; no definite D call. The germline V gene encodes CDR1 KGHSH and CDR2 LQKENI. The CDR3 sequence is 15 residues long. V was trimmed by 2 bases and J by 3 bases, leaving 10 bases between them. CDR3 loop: CASSPVNRDTGELFF. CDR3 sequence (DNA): TGTGCCAGCTCACCAGTTAACAGAGACACCGGGGAGCTGTTTTTT.

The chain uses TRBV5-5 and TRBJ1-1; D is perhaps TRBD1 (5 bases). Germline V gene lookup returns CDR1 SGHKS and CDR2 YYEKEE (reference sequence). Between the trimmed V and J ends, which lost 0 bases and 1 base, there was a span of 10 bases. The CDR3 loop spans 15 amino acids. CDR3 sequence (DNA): TGTGCCAGCAGCTTGGGGCCGACAGAGAACACTGAAGCTTTCTTT. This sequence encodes CASSLGPTENTEAFF.